The clone carrying this TCR beta chain was counted a single time. Its target is not known. At one boundary the junction diverges from the germline segment, which might be a read error. These data are taken from a study of T cells in Graves' hyperthyroidism and ophthalmopathy. Amplification targeted TCR beta CDR3 regions from RNA transcripts. With the HTBI primer set, the TCR CDR3 went through a first round of RT-PCR. TCRdb reprocessed the multiplex PCR reads via MiXCR and lists one record per CDR3 protein. The sample carries about 840,000 distinct CDR3 sequences, over 35% recorded once. Uncontrolled infection, other autoimmune disease, pregnancy or lactation led to exclusion. For the diagnoses, clinical symptoms, serum thyroxine and TRAb, thyroid ultrasound and orbital computed tomography were used. The CDR3 is made up of 16 amino acids. Germline CDR1 and CDR2: LNHDA and SQIVND (reference sequence).

The study, taken as a whole, reports: Most thyroid clonotypes expanded above 0.001 were also detected in blood.

This sequence originates from a young man with Graves' hyperthyroidism. The chain links TRBV19 to TRBJ1-3; D call uncertain. Sequencing was performed on blood. The DNA for the CDR3 is TGTGCCAGTAGTATCGGTGACACCTCCTCTGGAAACACCACATATTTT. This codes for CASSIGDTSSGNTTYF.